What follows describes a single T cell receptor beta chain. No cognate antigen has been identified for it. No much larger clonotype is one base removed from it; base qualities were not supplied. The CDR3 regions of human TCRbeta chains were analyzed by immunosequencing. Per the authors' processing: Repertoire TCRs were matched against a reference library of SARS-CoV-2-specific TCRs generated with the MIRA antigen-specificity platform. Breadth was defined as the fraction of unique TCRs that were SARS-CoV-2-associated, and depth was defined as the fraction of total T cells that were SARS-CoV-2-associated. Using the MIRA data, each spike-specific TCR was mapped to the spike region that the TCR reacts to and placed in a CD4 or CD8 class. Log10-transformed breadth and depth values were compared by one-way ANOVA with Sidak's multiple comparisons tests. This is the immuneACCESS table as TCRdb keeps it, with only in-frame sequences that have V and J called. A part of the clones is gone; compared with another copy, unresolved V genes explain less than half, and the rest is unexplained. For V, J and clone size, that table is used; D and trimming come from the DNA. This sample has roughly 93,000 clones in its table, and over 85% of those were observed once. Approximately 2.6% of the sample is held by the ten biggest clonotypes.

This entry is derived from a study of T cell responses to AZD1222 COVID-19 vaccine (dated by TCRdb to the early 2020s). Concerning the study at large: A total of approximately 240 trial participants underwent TCR sequencing, of whom about 200 received two doses of AZD1222 and around 26 received two doses of the MenACWY control vaccine. Trial participants were enrolled into age subgroups of 18-55, 56-69 and 70-plus years, which contained 148, 28 and 57 TCR-sequenced participants, respectively.

Results the study describes overall, beyond this receptor: Spike-specific TCR breadth and depth rose significantly after two AZD1222 doses compared with day 0 and with MenACWY recipients. Because no day 14 peak-response samples were available, the repertoires could be characterized only after the peak T cell response. In the small 56-69-year group, the increase in depth fell short of significance, most likely because of low power. Only six AZD1222 recipients were SARS-CoV-2 seropositive at baseline, limiting conclusions about previously exposed vaccinees. Vaccine-associated CD4 TCRs spanned the whole spike protein, with dominant responses in regions 160-218 and 743-854. Participants were mostly white British and included more females than males, and it was suggested by the authors that clonal diversity may have been underestimated. Reportedly, almost half of the unique spike-specific TCRs recognized epitopes lying outside the regions that are mutated in the B.1.351 and B.1.1.7 variants.

This specimen's time point label, interpreted: baseline before first vaccination. Per the publication, the treatment or condition label means: meningococcal conjugate vaccine given as trial control. The vaccinee samples were drawn from two UK trials, COV001 and COV002, one of which was a single-blind randomized controlled phase 2/3 trial testing AZD1222 (ChAdOx1 nCoV-19) in healthy adults. Trial participant PBMC samples were collected at day 0 and day 28 after the second dose for TCRbeta chain sequencing. Sequences were derived from peripheral blood, sampled on day 0 of MenACWY control vaccination. The clonotype was recovered from an adult in good health.

The CDR3 sequence is CASISLAGGSREQFF. Read as DNA, the sequence is TGTGCCAGTATCTCCTTAGCGGGGGGGTCGCGGGAGCAGTTCTTC. The chain is encoded by TRBV19 joined to TRBJ2-1; the central 11 bases match TRBD2. Trimmed from V: 7 bases; trimmed from J: 10 bases; junction bases lacking a gene match: 12. The CDR3 covers 15 residues, taking in both the cysteine and the phenylalanine. Here the CDR3 DNA is all that survives: 45 bases in frame from base 1. According to the germline V gene (reference sequence), CDR1 reads LNHDA and CDR2 reads SQIVND.